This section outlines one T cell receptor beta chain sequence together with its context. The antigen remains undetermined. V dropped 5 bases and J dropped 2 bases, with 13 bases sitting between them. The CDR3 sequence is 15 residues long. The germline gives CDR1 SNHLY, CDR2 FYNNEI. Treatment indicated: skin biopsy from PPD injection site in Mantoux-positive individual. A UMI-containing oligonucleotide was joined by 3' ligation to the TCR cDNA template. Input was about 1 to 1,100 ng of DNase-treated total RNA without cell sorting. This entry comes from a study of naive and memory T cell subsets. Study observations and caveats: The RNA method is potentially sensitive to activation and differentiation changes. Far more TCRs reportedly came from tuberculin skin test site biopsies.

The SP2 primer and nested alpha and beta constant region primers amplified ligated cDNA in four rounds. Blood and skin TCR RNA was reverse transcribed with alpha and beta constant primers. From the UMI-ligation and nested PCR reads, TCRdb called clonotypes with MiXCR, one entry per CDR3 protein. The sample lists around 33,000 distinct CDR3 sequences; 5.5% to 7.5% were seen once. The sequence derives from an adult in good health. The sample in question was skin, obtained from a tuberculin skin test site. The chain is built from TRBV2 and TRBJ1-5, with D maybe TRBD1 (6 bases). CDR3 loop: CASSSDSTGNQPQHF. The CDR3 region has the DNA TGTGCCAGCAGTTCGGACAGCACTGGCAATCAGCCCCAGCATTTT.